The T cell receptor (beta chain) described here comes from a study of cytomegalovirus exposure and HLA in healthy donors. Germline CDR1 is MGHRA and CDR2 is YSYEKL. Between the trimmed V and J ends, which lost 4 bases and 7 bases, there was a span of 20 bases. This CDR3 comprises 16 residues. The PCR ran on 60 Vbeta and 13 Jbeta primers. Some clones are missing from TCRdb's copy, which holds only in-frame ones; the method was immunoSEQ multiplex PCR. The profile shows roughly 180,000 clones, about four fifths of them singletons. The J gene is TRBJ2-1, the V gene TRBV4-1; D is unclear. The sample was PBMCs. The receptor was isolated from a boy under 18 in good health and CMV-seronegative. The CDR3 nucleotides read TGCGCCAGCAGCCCTCTCCGAAGTTTCGGTGGTAATGAGCAGTTCTTC. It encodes CASSPLRSFGGNEQFF.